Below, one TCR beta chain is given with its context. It has no known antigen specificity. Per-base quality was not reported, and no clone a single base away is much larger than it. From the germline V gene, CDR1 is MNHNS and CDR2 is SASEGT. The junction shows trimming of 2 bases on V and 4 bases on J, and the gene matches do not reach 10 bases of it. The CDR3 goes from the cysteine to the phenylalanine over 16 residues. Only CDR3 DNA remains: 48 bases, in frame from the first base. The CDR3 regions of human TCRbeta chains were subjected to immunosequencing. In the source study's methods: Repertoire TCRs were checked for matches against a reference library of SARS-CoV-2-specific TCRs that had been generated using the MIRA antigen-specificity platform. Breadth meant the fraction of unique TCRs that were SARS-CoV-2-associated, whereas depth meant the fraction of total T cells that were SARS-CoV-2-associated. Using the MIRA data, each spike-specific TCR was assigned both to the spike region to which the TCR was reactive and to a CD4 or CD8 class. Log10-transformed breadth and depth values were compared by one-way ANOVA with Sidak's multiple comparisons tests. TCRdb stores this immuneACCESS table with in-frame sequences only. Part of the clones is absent; in the studies checked, under half of the shortfall reflects unresolved V genes, and no reason is known for the rest. V and J calls and clone size are copied from that table; D and trimming were computed from the DNA. This sample lists 160,000 or so clones; roughly nine tenths were detected once. The ten largest account for 2.6% of the sample.

What the time point label conveys for this sample: baseline before first vaccination. Samples from vaccinated people were obtained from the UK trials COV001 and COV002, which included a single-blind randomized controlled phase 2/3 trial of AZD1222 (ChAdOx1 nCoV-19) in healthy adults. Trial participant PBMC samples were collected at day 0 and day 28 after the second dose for TCRbeta chain sequencing. This record comes from a study of T cell responses to AZD1222 COVID-19 vaccine (dated by TCRdb to the early 2020s). General notes on the study: AZD1222 recipients with second doses at about 4 weeks or about 12 weeks were pooled, because spike-specific TCR depth and breadth did not differ between schedules. A total of around 240 trial participants underwent TCR sequencing, of whom approximately 200 had received two doses of AZD1222 and around 25 had received two doses of the MenACWY control vaccine. Trial participants were enrolled by age into subgroups of 18-55, 56-69 and 70-plus years, and about 150, 27 and 61 TCR-sequenced participants, respectively, were included in these subgroups. Paper-wide results and their limitations: CD4 TCRs associated with the vaccine covered the entire spike protein, and the dominant responses were in regions 160-218 and 743-854. Epitopes outside the regions mutated in the B.1.351 and B.1.1.7 variants were reportedly recognized by nearly half of the unique spike-specific TCRs. Because no day 14 peak-response samples were available, repertoires were characterized only after the peak T cell response. In the small 56-69-year group, the increase in depth fell short of significance, most likely because of low power. Conclusions about previously exposed vaccinees were limited because only six AZD1222 recipients were SARS-CoV-2 seropositive at baseline. A significant rise in spike-specific TCR breadth and depth was observed after two AZD1222 doses relative to day 0 and relative to MenACWY recipients. Participants were mostly white British, with more females than males. The authors suggested clonal diversity may have been underestimated.

The sequencing here drew on peripheral blood, taken on day 0 of AZD1222 vaccination. The V gene is TRBV6-1 and the J gene is TRBJ2-5; a stretch of 7 junction bases matches TRBD2. This receptor was identified in an adult in good health. The DNA sequence is as follows: TGTGCCAGCAGTGAACTGGCGAGGGAGGGCCGAGAGACCCAGTACTTC. Its protein product is CASSELAREGRETQYF.